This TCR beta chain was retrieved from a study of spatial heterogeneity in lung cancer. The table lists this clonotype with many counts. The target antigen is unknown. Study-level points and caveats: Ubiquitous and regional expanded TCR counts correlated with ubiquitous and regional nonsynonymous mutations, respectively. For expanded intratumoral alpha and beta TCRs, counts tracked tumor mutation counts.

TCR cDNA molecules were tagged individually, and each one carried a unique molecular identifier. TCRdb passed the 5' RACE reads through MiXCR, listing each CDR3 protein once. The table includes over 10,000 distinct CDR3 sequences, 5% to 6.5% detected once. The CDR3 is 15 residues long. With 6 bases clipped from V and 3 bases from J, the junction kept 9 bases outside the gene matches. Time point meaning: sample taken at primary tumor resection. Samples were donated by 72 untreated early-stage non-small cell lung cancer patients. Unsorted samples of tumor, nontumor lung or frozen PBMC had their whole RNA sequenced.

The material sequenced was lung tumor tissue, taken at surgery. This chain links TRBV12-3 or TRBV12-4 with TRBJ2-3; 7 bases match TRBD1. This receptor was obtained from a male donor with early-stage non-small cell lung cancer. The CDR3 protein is CASSPNRGRTDTQYF. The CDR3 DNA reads TGTGCCAGCAGCCCGAACAGGGGTAGGACAGATACGCAGTATTTT.